This TCR beta chain was documented in a study of OX40 agonist ivuxolimab in advanced cancers. The overall study: Ivuxolimab is an agonistic anti-OX40 (CD134) antibody, and patients were treated with it. Patients were infused with ivuxolimab every 2 weeks at 0.01 to 10 mg/kg. Prior anti-PD-1, anti-PD-L1 or anti-CTLA-4 therapy did not bar entry, and roughly 40% had some.

V lost 0 bases, J lost 0 bases, and 6 bases lay in between. The CDR3 consists of 15 residues. Per germline, CDR1 SGHNT and CDR2 YYREEE (reference sequence). Generated by immunoSEQ multiplex PCR, the TCRdb table keeps only in-frame clones and is missing some. Among some 98,000 clones listed, about nine tenths were seen once. If patients had autoimmune disease history or systemic immunosuppression, they were excluded. The origin of this receptor is an adult with an advanced solid tumor such as melanoma, head and neck, liver or kidney cancer. The sequencing used CD4+ or CD8+ T cells sorted from blood, collected in a trial of the OX40 agonist ivuxolimab. The V call is TRBV5-4, the J call TRBJ2-2; D is undetermined. The CDR3 here is CASSLGTPNTGELFF. CDR3 nucleotides: TGTGCCAGCAGCTTGGGGACCCCGAACACCGGGGAGCTGTTTTTT.